This TCR beta chain is from a study of molecular identifiers for immune sequencing clone quantification. Regarding the study as a whole: Under 1% of molecules in naive cells, but over 98% of effector molecules, belonged to clones above 20 RNA copies. For highly expanded clones, sizes could be underestimated when identical TCR molecules share a barcode.

About this clonotype: Its antigen is unidentified. A read error may be the cause here, since a much bigger clone is one base away. The CDR3 end shows no conserved phenylalanine or tryptophan, and so a read error is likely.

Listed TCR primers, together with previously described methods, were used for the bulk TCR libraries. TCRdb reprocessed the PCR reads via MiXCR and lists one record per CDR3 protein. The table has about 630,000 distinct CDR3 sequences, about 25% seen once. Looked up from germline, CDR1 is DFQATT and CDR2 is SNEGSKA (reference sequence). This CDR3 region has 15 residues. V lost 3 bases and J 0 bases, leaving 15 bases between the germline ends. Specimen: naive CD8+ T cells from blood, with Jurkat cell RNA spiked in. The subset denotes: FACS-sorted CD8+CD4-CCR7+CD45RA+ naive T cells. The source of this sequence is a human donor in good health. Some libraries in this study had Jurkat cell RNA spiked in. V is TRBV20-1 and J is TRBJ2-7, with D maybe TRBD1 (6 bases). CDR3 amino acids: CSARDLRQASYEQYC. The CDR3 bases are TGCAGTGCTAGGGACCTGAGACAGGCCTCCTACGAGCAGTACTGC.